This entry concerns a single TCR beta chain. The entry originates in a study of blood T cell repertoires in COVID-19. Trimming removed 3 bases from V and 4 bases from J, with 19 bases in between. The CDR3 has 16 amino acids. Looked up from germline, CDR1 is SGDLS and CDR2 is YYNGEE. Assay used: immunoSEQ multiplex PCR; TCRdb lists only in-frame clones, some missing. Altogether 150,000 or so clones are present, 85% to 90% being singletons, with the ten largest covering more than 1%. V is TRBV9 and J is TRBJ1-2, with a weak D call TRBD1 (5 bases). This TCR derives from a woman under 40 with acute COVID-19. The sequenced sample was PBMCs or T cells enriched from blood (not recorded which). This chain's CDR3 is CASSAGAGGTSYGYTF. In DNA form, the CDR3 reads TGTGCCAGCAGCGCAGGTGCGGGGGGAACCTCCTATGGCTACACCTTC.